This TCR beta chain originates from a study of blood T cell repertoires in COVID-19. Overall study context: From the United States, Italy and Spain came samples of acute and convalescent COVID-19. In each case, the material was cDNA or gDNA derived from T cells, B-cell-depleted T cells, or PBMCs.

Only in-frame clones appear in the TCRdb table, and some are missing; sequencing was by immunoSEQ multiplex PCR. The repertoire holds 150,000 or so clones, with roughly 81% as singletons. CDR1 is SGHRS and CDR2 is YFSETQ in the germline V gene. Unmatched junction bases numbered 8, after V lost 1 base and J lost 7 bases. The CDR3 sequence is 15 residues long. Source material: peripheral blood. The TCR originated in a man aged 35-49 years who had recovered from COVID-19. J is TRBJ1-2 and V is TRBV5-1; TRBD1 agrees at 9 bases. In DNA, the CDR3 is TGCGCCAGCAGCTTGCAGGGACAGGGCGTTTCTGGCTACACCTTC. Translation gives CASSLQGQGVSGYTF. The whole variable domain, remainder taken from reference TRBV5-1 and TRBJ1-2, is KAGVTQTPRYLIKTRGQQVTLSCSPISGHRSVSWYQQTPGQGLQFLFEYFSETQRNKGNFPGRFSGRQFSNSRSEMNVSTLELGDSALYLCASSLQGQGVSGYTFGSGTRLTVV.